These T cell receptor beta chains were read from a single sample in a study of cytomegalovirus exposure and HLA in healthy donors. The assay was immunoSEQ multiplex PCR, and TCRdb's table has in-frame clones only and misses some. The sample gives approximately 89,000 clones, 62% of which show up once; 5% to 6.5% is in the top ten. Sequencing was performed on PBMCs. These receptors were obtained from a woman aged 25 to 39 in good health and CMV-seropositive. Each CDR3 is given with its conserved first and last residue. The D gene is left open where the match is weak. Clone size is given for some rows only: seen once, a few or many times, or a class if the clone is expanded.

D	size	J	V	CDR3	DNA
TRBD1	-	TRBJ1-3	TRBV10-3	CAISEGTGESGNTIYF	TGTGCCATCAGTGAGGGGACAGGGGAGTCTGGAAACACCATATATTTT
-	-	TRBJ1-1	TRBV21-1	CASSFARVRAEAFF	TGTGCCAGCAGTTTTGCAAGGGTGAGGGCTGAAGCTTTCTTT
-	few	TRBJ1-3	TRBV6-6	CASRGAQSGNTIYF	TGTGCCAGCAGGGGGGCACAGTCTGGAAACACCATATATTTT
TRBD1	few	TRBJ1-2	TRBV7-2	CASSLEGQGMNYGYTF	TGTGCCAGCAGCTTAGAGGGACAGGGGATGAACTATGGCTACACCTTC
TRBD1	-	TRBJ1-1	TRBV6-1	CASRDRGSTEAFF	TGTGCCAGCAGGGACAGGGGATCCACTGAAGCTTTCTTT
TRBD1	-	TRBJ2-1	TRBV25-1	CASWTGRYNEQFF	TGTGCCAGCTGGACAGGGAGGTACAATGAGCAGTTCTTC
TRBD1	-	TRBJ1-2	TRBV18	CASSKRTGVSNYGYTF	TGTGCCAGCTCAAAGAGGACAGGGGTTTCTAACTATGGCTACACCTTC
-	-	TRBJ2-7	TRBV5-6	CASSLTPGSYEQYF	TGTGCCAGCAGCTTGACGCCGGGATCCTACGAGCAGTACTTC
-	-	TRBJ2-3	TRBV10-3	CAISESVGRLSTDTQYF	TGTGCCATCAGTGAGTCTGTCGGGAGATTAAGCACAGATACGCAGTATTTT
TRBD1	-	TRBJ2-7	TRBV28	CASSLGQASYEQYF	TGTGCCAGCAGTTTGGGACAGGCTTCCTACGAGCAGTACTTC
TRBD2	-	TRBJ2-7	TRBV15	CATSRGGTTYEQYF	TGTGCCACCAGCAGAGGAGGGACTACCTACGAGCAGTACTTC
TRBD1	once	TRBJ1-1	TRBV28	CAARSGTANTEAFF	TGTGCCGCACGATCCGGGACAGCTAACACTGAAGCTTTCTTT
TRBD2	once	TRBJ2-7	TRBV4-3	CASSQRLANYEQYF	TGCGCCAGCAGCCAACGACTAGCGAACTACGAGCAGTACTTC
TRBD1	few	TRBJ1-1	TRBV6-5	CASSRNRGPNTEAFF	TGTGCCAGCAGTCGTAACAGGGGGCCGAACACTGAAGCTTTCTTT
TRBD1	-	TRBJ2-7	TRBV6-6	CASSYYRTGFHEQYF	TGTGCCAGCAGTTACTATCGGACAGGGTTCCACGAGCAGTACTTC
-	few	TRBJ2-3	TRBV7-2	CASSPGHSTDTQYF	TGTGCCAGCAGCCCGGGACACTCCACAGATACGCAGTATTTT
-	-	TRBJ1-4	TRBV5-1	CASSLISNEKLFF	TGCGCCAGCAGCTTGATCAGTAATGAAAAACTGTTTTTT
TRBD1	-	TRBJ2-7	TRBV11-3	CASSHDRGTYEQYF	TGTGCCAGCAGCCACGACAGGGGGACCTACGAGCAGTACTTC
TRBD1	-	TRBJ1-1	TRBV18	CASSPDRGPLNTEAFF	TGTGCCAGCTCGCCAGACAGGGGCCCCCTGAACACTGAAGCTTTCTTT
-	-	TRBJ2-6	TRBV19	CASSNSGFRGSGANVLTF	TGTGCCAGTAGCAATTCCGGCTTTCGGGGATCTGGGGCCAACGTCCTGACTTTC
-	-	TRBJ1-1	TRBV2	CASSEHGQQEAFF	TGTGCCAGCAGTGAGCATGGACAGCAAGAAGCTTTCTTT
TRBD2	-	TRBJ2-1	TRBV7-6	CASNVASGVHTLGEQFF	TGTGCCAGCAATGTGGCTAGCGGGGTCCACACTTTGGGTGAGCAGTTCTTC
-	few	TRBJ2-7	TRBV7-3	CASSLEAGPPYEQYF	TGTGCCAGCAGCTTAGAGGCGGGGCCCCCCTACGAGCAGTACTTC
-	-	TRBJ2-7	TRBV5-1	CASSRDSYEQYF	TGCGCCAGCAGCCGGGATTCCTACGAGCAGTACTTC
-	few	TRBJ1-1	TRBV5-8	CASSFAGMRAEAFF	TGTGCCAGCAGCTTTGCCGGGATGAGGGCTGAAGCTTTCTTT
-	-	TRBJ2-7	TRBV7-9	CASTLGTVVGDRVEQYF	TGTGCCAGCACCCTCGGGACTGTCGTGGGGGACCGGGTCGAGCAGTACTTC
TRBD2	-	TRBJ2-7	TRBV4-1	CASSQTSGEYEQYF	TGCGCCAGCAGCCAAACTAGCGGGGAGTACGAGCAGTACTTC